This T cell receptor (beta chain) came from a study of T cell responses to AZD1222 COVID-19 vaccine. Turning to this clone: Its antigen is not identified.

Some clones are missing from TCRdb's copy, which holds only in-frame ones; the method was immunoSEQ multiplex PCR. In the table there are 100,000 to 150,000 clones, more than 90% of which are singletons. Findings of the study overall: Donors were largely white British and mainly female; clonal diversity was possibly underestimated. It was only after the peak T cell response that any repertoires were sampled.

The germline CDR1 and CDR2 sequences are SNHLY and FYNNEI. The J segment lost 5 bases and the V segment lost 10 bases, leaving 8 bases of the junction unmatched. The CDR3 has 13 residues. The sequence was obtained from an adult who received the AZD1222 COVID-19 vaccine. The rearrangement uses TRBV2 and TRBJ2-1; 7 bases fit TRBD1. The specimen was peripheral blood, collected 28 days after the second AZD1222 dose. The CDR3 sequence: CANLVQGNNEQFF. The CDR3 bases are TGTGCCAACCTAGTACAGGGGAACAATGAGCAGTTCTTC.